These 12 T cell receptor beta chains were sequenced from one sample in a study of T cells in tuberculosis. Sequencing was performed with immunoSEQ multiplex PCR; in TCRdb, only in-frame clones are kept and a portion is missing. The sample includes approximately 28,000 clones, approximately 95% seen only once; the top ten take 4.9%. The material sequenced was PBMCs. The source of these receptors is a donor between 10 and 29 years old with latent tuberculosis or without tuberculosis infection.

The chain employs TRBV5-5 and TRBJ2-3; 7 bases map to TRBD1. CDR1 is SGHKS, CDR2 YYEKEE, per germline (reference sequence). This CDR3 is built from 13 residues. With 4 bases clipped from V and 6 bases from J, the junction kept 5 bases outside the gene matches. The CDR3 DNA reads TGTGCCAGCAGCCTGGACAGGCCTGATACGCAGTATTTT. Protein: CASSLDRPDTQYF.

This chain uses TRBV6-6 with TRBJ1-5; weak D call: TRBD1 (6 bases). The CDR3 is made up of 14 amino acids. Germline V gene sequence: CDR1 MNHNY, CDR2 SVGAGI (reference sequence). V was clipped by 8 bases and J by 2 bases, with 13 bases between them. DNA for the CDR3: TGTGCCAGCGGGGGGGGGCTCGGCAATCAGCCCCAGCATTTT. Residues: CASGGGLGNQPQHF.

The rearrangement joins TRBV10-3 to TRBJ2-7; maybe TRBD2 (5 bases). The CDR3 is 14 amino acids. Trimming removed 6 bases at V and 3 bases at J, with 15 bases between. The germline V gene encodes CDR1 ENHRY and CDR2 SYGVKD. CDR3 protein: CAIRAEAAHYEQYF. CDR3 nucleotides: TGTGCCATCAGGGCGGAGGCAGCACACTACGAGCAGTACTTC.

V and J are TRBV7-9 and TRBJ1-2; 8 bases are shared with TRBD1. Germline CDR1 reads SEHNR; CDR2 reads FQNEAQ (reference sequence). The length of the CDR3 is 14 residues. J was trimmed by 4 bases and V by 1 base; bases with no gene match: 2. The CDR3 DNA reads TGTGCCAGCAGCTTAGAAGGGACAGGCTATGGCTACACCTTC. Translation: CASSLEGTGYGYTF.

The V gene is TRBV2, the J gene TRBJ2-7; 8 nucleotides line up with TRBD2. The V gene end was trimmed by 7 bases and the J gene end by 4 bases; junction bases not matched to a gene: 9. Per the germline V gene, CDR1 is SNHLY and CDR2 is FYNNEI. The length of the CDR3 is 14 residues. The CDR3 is CASIYSGGIYEQYF. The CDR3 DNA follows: TGTGCCAGCATTTACAGCGGGGGAATTTACGAGCAGTACTTC.

CDR3 coding DNA: TGTGCCACCATCACCAGACAGACAAATCAGCCCCAGCATTTT. It is translated as CATITRQTNQPQHF. The chain uses TRBV28 and TRBJ1-5; possibly TRBD1 for D (5 bases). CDR1 and CDR2 from the germline V gene are MDHEN and SYDVKM. V dropped 10 bases and J dropped 4 bases, with 17 bases sitting between them. The CDR3 sequence is 14 residues long.

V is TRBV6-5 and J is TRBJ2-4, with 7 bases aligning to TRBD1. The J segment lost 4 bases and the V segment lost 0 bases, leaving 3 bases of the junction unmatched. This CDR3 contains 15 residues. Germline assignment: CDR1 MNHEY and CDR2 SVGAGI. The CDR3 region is CASSYSAGGKNIQYF. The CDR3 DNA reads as TGTGCCAGCAGTTACTCCGCAGGGGGAAAAAACATTCAGTACTTC.

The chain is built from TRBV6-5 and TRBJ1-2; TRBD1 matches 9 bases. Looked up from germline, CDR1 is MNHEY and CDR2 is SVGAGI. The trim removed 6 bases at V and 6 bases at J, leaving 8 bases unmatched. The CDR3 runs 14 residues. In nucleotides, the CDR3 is TGTGCCAGCAGCCTCGGGACAGGGCGCCATGGCTACACCTTC. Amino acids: CASSLGTGRHGYTF.

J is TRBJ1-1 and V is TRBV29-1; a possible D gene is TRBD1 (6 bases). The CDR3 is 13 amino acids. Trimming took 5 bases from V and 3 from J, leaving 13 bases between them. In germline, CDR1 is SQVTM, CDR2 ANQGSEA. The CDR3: CSVPQTGYTEAFF. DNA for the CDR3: TGCAGCGTTCCACAAACAGGGTACACTGAAGCTTTCTTT.

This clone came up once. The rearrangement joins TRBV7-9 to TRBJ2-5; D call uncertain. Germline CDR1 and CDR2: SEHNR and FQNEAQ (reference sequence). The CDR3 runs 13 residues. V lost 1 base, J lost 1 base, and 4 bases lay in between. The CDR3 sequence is CASSLGAQETQYF. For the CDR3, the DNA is TGTGCCAGCAGCTTAGGGGCCCAAGAGACCCAGTACTTC.

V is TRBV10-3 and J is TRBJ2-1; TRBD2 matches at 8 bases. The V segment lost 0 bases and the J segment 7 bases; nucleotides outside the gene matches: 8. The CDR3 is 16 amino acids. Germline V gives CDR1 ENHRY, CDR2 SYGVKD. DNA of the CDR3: TGTGCCATCAGTGAGTCCGGTAGCGGGAATTCGAATGAGCAGTTCTTC. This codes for CAISESGSGNSNEQFF.

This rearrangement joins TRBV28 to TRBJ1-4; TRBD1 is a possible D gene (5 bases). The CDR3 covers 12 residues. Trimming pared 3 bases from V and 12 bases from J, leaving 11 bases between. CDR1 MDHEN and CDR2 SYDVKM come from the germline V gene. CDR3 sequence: CASSFSRRELFF. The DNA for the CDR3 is TGTGCCAGCAGTTTTTCTCGCAGGGAACTGTTTTTT.